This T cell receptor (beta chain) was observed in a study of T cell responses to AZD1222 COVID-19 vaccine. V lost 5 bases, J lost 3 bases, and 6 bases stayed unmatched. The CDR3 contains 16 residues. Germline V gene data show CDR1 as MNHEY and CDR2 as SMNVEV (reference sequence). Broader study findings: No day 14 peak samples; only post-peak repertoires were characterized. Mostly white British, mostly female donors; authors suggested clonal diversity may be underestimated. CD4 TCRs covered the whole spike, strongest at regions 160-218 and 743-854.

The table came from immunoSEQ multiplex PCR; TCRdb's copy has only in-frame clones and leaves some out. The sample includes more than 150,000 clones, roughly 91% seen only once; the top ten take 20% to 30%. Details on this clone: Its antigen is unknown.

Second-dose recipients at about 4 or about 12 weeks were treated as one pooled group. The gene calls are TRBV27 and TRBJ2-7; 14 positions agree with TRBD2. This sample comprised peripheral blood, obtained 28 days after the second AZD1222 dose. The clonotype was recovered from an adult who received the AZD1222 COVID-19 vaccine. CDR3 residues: CASSAAGTSGSYEQYF. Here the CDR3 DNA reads TGTGCCAGCAGTGCCGCCGGGACTAGCGGGAGCTACGAGCAGTACTTC.